A selection of T cell receptor beta chains follows, all from one sample in a study of T cell repertoires in cytomegalovirus infection. TCRdb re-called the reads with MiXCR, one entry per CDR3 protein. This sample has around 140,000 distinct CDR3 sequences, with more than 25% found just once. Antigens for these TCRs are unknown. The specimen comprised CD8+ T cells from cultured PBMCs, sampled from culture after CMV antigen stimulation. The receptors derive from a human donor in good health (CMV status not recorded). Some clones in this sample may be carry-over from other donors' samples. Both conserved end residues are part of each CDR3. A D gene is named only where the DNA matches it firmly. Not all rows give a size; the values are once, few, many and, for expanded clones, a class.

abundance,d_gene,j_gene,v_gene,CDR3aa,CDR3nt
many,TRBD2,TRBJ2-7,TRBV7-6,CASSLGLPAGGSEQYF,TGTGCCAGCAGCTTAGGACTACCAGCGGGGGGGTCCGAGCAGTACTTC
few,-,TRBJ2-3,TRBV12-3/TRBV12-4,CASSLMKTPDTQYF,TGTGCCAGCAGTTTGATGAAGACACCAGATACGCAGTATTTT
few,-,TRBJ2-3,TRBV2,CASSEVKTAGFTDTQYF,TGTGCCAGCAGTGAAGTTAAGACAGCTGGTTTCACAGATACGCAGTATTTT
-,-,TRBJ1-5,TRBV12-3/TRBV12-4,CASSPASSNQPQHF,TGTGCCAGCAGTCCGGCAAGTAGCAATCAGCCCCAGCATTTT
few,-,TRBJ1-3,TRBV6-6,CASSYPGPEENTIYF,TGTGCCAGCAGTTACCCAGGACCCGAGGAAAACACCATATATTTT
few,-,TRBJ2-5,TRBV9,CASSPDTAWETQYF,TGTGCCAGCAGCCCAGACACCGCCTGGGAGACCCAGTACTTC
-,TRBD1,TRBJ2-7,TRBV27,CASAMDRNTYEQYF,TGTGCCAGCGCCATGGACAGGAACACCTACGAGCAGTACTTC
few,-,TRBJ2-1,TRBV4-2,CASSPETGWGINEQFF,TGTGCCAGCAGCCCAGAGACGGGTTGGGGAATTAATGAGCAGTTCTTC
many,TRBD1,TRBJ2-5,TRBV14,CASSHGTGPYQETQYF,TGTGCCAGCAGCCACGGGACAGGACCTTACCAAGAGACCCAGTACTTC
-,-,TRBJ1-3,TRBV6-1,CASCGQLYSGNTIYF,TGTGCCAGCTGTGGACAGCTCTACTCTGGAAACACCATATATTTT
-,TRBD1,TRBJ2-5,TRBV5-4,CASRGPGQRLETQYF,TGTGCCAGCAGGGGGCCGGGACAGAGACTTGAGACCCAGTACTTC
-,-,TRBJ2-2,TRBV27,CASSEVHRDGELFF,TGTGCCAGCAGTGAGGTCCACAGGGACGGGGAGCTGTTTTTT
-,-,TRBJ1-5,TRBV6-6,CASSRLGRQPQHF,TGTGCCAGCAGTCGACTGGGACGGCAGCCCCAGCATTTT
-,-,TRBJ2-3,TRBV19,CASSIGAGATDTQYF,TGTGCCAGTAGTATAGGGGCGGGGGCCACAGATACGCAGTATTTT
-,-,TRBJ1-1,TRBV7-6,CASSPIGGGGTEAFF,TGTGCCAGCAGCCCAATAGGGGGAGGCGGAACTGAAGCTTTCTTT
few,-,TRBJ1-5,TRBV15,CATSRDFYSNQPQHF,TGTGCCACCAGCAGAGACTTCTATAGCAATCAGCCCCAGCATTTT
-,-,TRBJ2-7,TRBV19,CASSARPFGPYEQYF,TGTGCCAGTAGTGCCCGTCCCTTCGGGCCCTACGAGCAGTACTTC
many,TRBD2,TRBJ2-3,TRBV7-9,CASSLTSGGTSTDTQYF,TGTGCCAGCAGCTTAACTAGCGGGGGAACTAGCACAGATACGCAGTATTTT
-,TRBD1,TRBJ1-1,TRBV6-5,CASSYSRGPNTEAFF,TGTGCCAGCAGTTACTCAAGGGGGCCGAACACTGAAGCTTTCTTT
many,TRBD1,TRBJ2-2,TRBV7-6,CATPGQGYTGELFF,TGTGCCACTCCGGGACAGGGGTACACCGGGGAGCTGTTTTTT
-,-,TRBJ1-6,TRBV9,CASSAGDQNSPLHF,TGTGCCAGCAGCGCAGGGGATCAAAATTCACCCCTCCACTTT
few,TRBD2,TRBJ2-7,TRBV7-2,CASSYGTGGGVYEQYF,TGTGCCAGCAGCTATGGGACTGGCGGGGGGGTATACGAGCAGTACTTC
-,-,TRBJ2-7,TRBV27,CASSPGPRREQYF,TGTGCCAGCAGTCCAGGACCCCGGCGAGAGCAGTACTTC
-,TRBD1,TRBJ1-1,TRBV5-1,CASSVGQGAMNTEAFF,TGCGCCAGCAGCGTTGGACAGGGGGCAATGAACACTGAAGCTTTCTTT
-,-,TRBJ2-7,TRBV4-1,CASSQSSGTEAFEQYF,TGCGCCAGCAGCCAGAGCTCCGGGACGGAGGCCTTCGAGCAGTACTTC